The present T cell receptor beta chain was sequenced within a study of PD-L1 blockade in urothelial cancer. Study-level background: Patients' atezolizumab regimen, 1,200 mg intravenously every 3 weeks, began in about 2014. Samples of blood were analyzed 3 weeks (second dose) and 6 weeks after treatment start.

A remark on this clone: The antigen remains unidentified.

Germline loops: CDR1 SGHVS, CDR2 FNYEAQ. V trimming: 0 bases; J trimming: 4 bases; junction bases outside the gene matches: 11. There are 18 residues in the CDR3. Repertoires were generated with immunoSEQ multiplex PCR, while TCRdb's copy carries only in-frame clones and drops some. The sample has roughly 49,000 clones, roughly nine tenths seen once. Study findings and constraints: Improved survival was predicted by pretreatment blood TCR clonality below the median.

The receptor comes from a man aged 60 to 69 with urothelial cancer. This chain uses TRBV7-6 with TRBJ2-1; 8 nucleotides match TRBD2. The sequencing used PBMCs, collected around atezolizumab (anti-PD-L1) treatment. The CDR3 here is CASSLAQRGTAAYNEQFF. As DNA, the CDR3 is TGTGCCAGCAGCTTAGCACAGCGGGGGACTGCCGCATACAATGAGCAGTTCTTC.